This entry concerns a single TCR beta chain. In germline, CDR1 is SGHDT, CDR2 YYEEEE. V lost 8 bases to trimming and J lost 7 bases, with 15 bases between them. The CDR3 runs 12 residues. These data originate in a study of blood T cell repertoires in COVID-19. Study as a whole: The United States, Italy and Spain were the sources of the acute and convalescent COVID-19 samples. Sources were T cells, B-cell-depleted T cells, or PBMCs; the material itself was cDNA or gDNA.

Per the original data handling: Counts of nucleated cells, estimated from reference gene primer amplification, were obtained. TCRdb's table, derived via immunoSEQ multiplex PCR, lists solely in-frame clones and lacks some. V and J calls and clone size come straight from that table; D and trimming were deduced from the DNA. The table has about 100,000 clones, 85% seen once. This chain uses TRBV5-6 with TRBJ1-2; TRBD1 might be the D (6 bases). The sequenced material came from peripheral blood. This clonotype was sampled from a man aged 45-65 years with active or convalescent COVID-19. CDR3 sequence reads: CASRTGFSGYTF. The DNA of the CDR3 is TGTGCCAGTCGCACAGGGTTCTCTGGCTACACCTTC. The whole variable domain, filled in from reference TRBV5-6 and TRBJ1-2, reads DAGVTQSPTHLIKTRGQQVTLRCSPKSGHDTVSWYQQALGQGPQFIFQYYEEEERQRGNFPDRFSGHQFPNYSSELNVNALLLGDSALYLCASRTGFSGYTFGSGTRLTVV.